This TCR beta chain stems from a study of T cell changes during pregnancy in multiple sclerosis. Assay used: immunoSEQ multiplex PCR; TCRdb lists only in-frame clones, some missing. The profile covers 45,000 to 55,000 clones, with about 92% appearing a single time and approximately 0.15% taken by the ten largest. The CDR3 totals 16 residues. V dropped 0 bases and J dropped 0 bases, with 9 bases sitting between them. Germline CDR1 and CDR2: SEHNR and FQNEAQ (reference sequence). The TCR was taken from a female donor in good health, enrolled as a control in a pregnancy study. This sequence joins TRBV7-9 and TRBJ1-3; D perhaps matches TRBD1 (6 bases). The sample in question was CD4+ T cells from peripheral blood mononuclear cells, obtained after pregnancy. In nucleotides, the CDR3 is TGTGCCAGCAGCTTAGCGCAGGGACACTCTGGAAACACCATATATTTT. Translated: CASSLAQGHSGNTIYF.